This TCR beta chain was documented in a study of blood T cell repertoires in COVID-19. Across the whole study: Whether acute or convalescent, the COVID-19 samples came from the United States, Italy and Spain. Sources were T cells, B-cell-depleted T cells, or PBMCs; the material itself was cDNA or gDNA.

In the original processing: The assay estimated nucleated cells by amplifying reference gene primers. TCRdb's table, derived via immunoSEQ multiplex PCR, lists solely in-frame clones and lacks some. D and trimming were read from the DNA, whereas the V and J calls and clone size are those reported in that table. Of tens of thousands of clones detected, around 87% appear once; the ten largest clones hold more than 0.9%. The sample holds a few counts of this clone. Looked up from germline, CDR1 is KGHSH and CDR2 is LQKENI. The CDR3 totals 14 residues. Between the trimmed V and J ends, which lost 3 bases and 8 bases, there was a span of 13 bases.

The chain combines TRBV18 with TRBJ1-4; the D is unclear. The origin of this receptor is a man aged 70 or older with acute or convalescent COVID-19. Sample: peripheral blood. The CDR3 sequence is CASSPSTPREKLFF. CDR3 bases: TGTGCCAGCTCACCTTCTACCCCTAGGGAAAAACTGTTTTTT.